This section outlines one T cell receptor (beta chain) sequence together with its context. Its antigen is undetermined. Each person with ophthalmopathy scored at least 3 on the Clinical Activity Score, reached NOSPECS grade 4 or higher, and had been ill under 3 months. Diagnoses were established using clinical symptoms, serum thyroxine and TRAb, thyroid ultrasound and orbital computed tomography. Amplification yielded TCR beta CDR3 regions, with RNA transcripts as the source. During a first-round RT-PCR of the TCR CDR3, the HTBI primer set was used. TCRdb reprocessed the multiplex PCR reads via MiXCR and lists one record per CDR3 protein. Of around 490,000 distinct CDR3 sequences in the sample, nearly 20% were seen once. The CDR3 consists of 16 residues. Trimming took 4 bases from V and 3 from J; bases not matched to a gene: 12. CDR1 and CDR2 from the germline V gene are SGHNT and YYREEE (reference sequence).

This entry comes from a study of T cells in Graves' hyperthyroidism and ophthalmopathy. At the level of the study: Specimen type is peripheral blood, collected at initial diagnosis prior to any treatment.

Study-level findings and limits: In the blood, most expanded thyroid clonotypes above 0.001 appeared as well.

This chain connects TRBV5-4 to TRBJ1-1, with TRBD1 matching over 7 bases. The sample comprised blood. The sequence was obtained from a middle-aged man with Graves' ophthalmopathy. The CDR3 protein is CASSKVKGAGDTEAFF. The CDR3 coding sequence is TGTGCCAGCAGCAAGGTTAAGGGGGCAGGAGACACTGAAGCTTTCTTT.